These T cell receptor beta chains were read from a single sample in a study of identical twins. TCRdb re-analysed the 5' RACE reads in MiXCR, keeping a single row per CDR3 protein. The repertoire holds 250,000 to 300,000 distinct CDR3 sequences, with around 8.8% as singletons. These same records also appear under a second study, on yellow fever vaccine responses in identical twins.

Sequences were obtained from CD8+ T cells sorted from blood. The receptors originated from a woman in her late teens or twenties in good health. The conserved cysteine and the conserved F or W are not part of the CDR3 here.

v_call: TRBV7-9
cdr3_length: 13
cdr3_aa: ASSLSRDQGNIQY

v_call: TRBV9
cdr3_length: 12
cdr3_aa: ASNPTGHPYEQY

v_call: TRBV29-1
cdr3_length: 11
cdr3_aa: SVERTDSYEQY

v_call: TRBV6-1
cdr3_length: 13
cdr3_aa: ASRPREGPTDTQY

v_call: TRBV5-1
cdr3_length: 14
cdr3_aa: ASSPLLAAPGDEQY

v_call: TRBV5-1
cdr3_length: 13
cdr3_aa: ASSLWEGSSYEQY

v_call: TRBV29-1
cdr3_length: 13
cdr3_aa: SVEDHGGSQETQY

v_call: TRBV12-5
cdr3_length: 13
cdr3_aa: ASGLVVTGNQPQH

v_call: TRBV28
cdr3_length: 15
cdr3_aa: ASSFPGTGGFNQPQH

v_call: TRBV4-2
cdr3_length: 13
cdr3_aa: ASSQEALAGDTQY

v_call: TRBV19
cdr3_length: 11
cdr3_aa: ASSIGVGGTQY

v_call: TRBV5-1
cdr3_length: 14
cdr3_aa: ASSLVGGTFTGELF

v_call: TRBV28
cdr3_length: 13
cdr3_aa: ASSIGENSYNEQF

v_call: TRBV20-1
cdr3_length: 13
cdr3_aa: SASSGRSSYNEQF

v_call: TRBV30
cdr3_length: 11
cdr3_aa: AWSVGTIAEQF

v_call: TRBV7-7
cdr3_length: 11
cdr3_aa: ASSLALGQPQH

v_call: TRBV19
cdr3_length: 14
cdr3_aa: ASSITSGDWFDIQY

v_call: TRBV4-3
cdr3_length: 12
cdr3_aa: ASSRSPSGYEQF

v_call: TRBV20-1
cdr3_length: 13
cdr3_aa: SATPGTYMGDGYT

v_call: TRBV3-1
cdr3_length: 15
cdr3_aa: ASSQRRTSGNTGELF

v_call: TRBV27
cdr3_length: 13
cdr3_aa: ASSLSGTLTDTQY

v_call: TRBV6-2/TRBV6-3
cdr3_length: 13
cdr3_aa: ASNPVGGAAQPQH

v_call: TRBV7-3
cdr3_length: 14
cdr3_aa: ASSLTGGLAGDEQF

v_call: TRBV12-3/TRBV12-4
cdr3_length: 11
cdr3_aa: ASTIVPGETQY

v_call: TRBV6-5
cdr3_length: 11
cdr3_aa: ASSYTGVDEQY

v_call: TRBV12-3/TRBV12-4
cdr3_length: 12
cdr3_aa: ASSLGLAGWEQY

v_call: TRBV4-3
cdr3_length: 15
cdr3_aa: ASSLTTGATVDYEQY

v_call: TRBV7-6
cdr3_length: 13
cdr3_aa: ASSSQPGQIYEQY

v_call: TRBV7-8
cdr3_length: 13
cdr3_aa: ASSLLRGGNQPQH

v_call: TRBV5-1
cdr3_length: 11
cdr3_aa: ASRTGLGDTQY

v_call: TRBV4-3
cdr3_length: 14
cdr3_aa: ASSQEFRTSVYEQY

v_call: TRBV7-8
cdr3_length: 13
cdr3_aa: ASSTTGTEVQEQY

v_call: TRBV7-2
cdr3_length: 11
cdr3_aa: ASSFFGNTEAF

v_call: TRBV4-3
cdr3_length: 13
cdr3_aa: ASSQAPEGGYEQY

v_call: TRBV12-3/TRBV12-4
cdr3_length: 12
cdr3_aa: ASSPTGIEETQY

v_call: TRBV28
cdr3_length: 18
cdr3_aa: ASSPPGTGRQKLNTGELF

v_call: TRBV4-1
cdr3_length: 12
cdr3_aa: ASSQVGTTDTQY

v_call: TRBV7-9
cdr3_length: 14
cdr3_aa: ASSLRTVAGPYEQY

v_call: TRBV29-1
cdr3_length: 10
cdr3_aa: SVVSGDTEAF

v_call: TRBV9
cdr3_length: 13
cdr3_aa: ASSGDRGLAETQY

v_call: TRBV29-1
cdr3_length: 13
cdr3_aa: SVEATGLAGYEQY

v_call: TRBV9
cdr3_length: 12
cdr3_aa: ASSVTGDRETQY